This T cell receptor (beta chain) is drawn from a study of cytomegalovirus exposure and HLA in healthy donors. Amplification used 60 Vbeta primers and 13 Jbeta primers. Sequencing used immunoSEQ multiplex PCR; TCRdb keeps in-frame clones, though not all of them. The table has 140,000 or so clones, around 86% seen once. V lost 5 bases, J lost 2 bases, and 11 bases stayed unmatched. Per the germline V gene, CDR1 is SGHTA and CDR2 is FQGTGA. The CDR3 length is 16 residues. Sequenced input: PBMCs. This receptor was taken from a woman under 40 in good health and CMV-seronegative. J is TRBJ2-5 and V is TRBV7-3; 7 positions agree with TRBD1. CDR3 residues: CASSPGGQSLQETQYF. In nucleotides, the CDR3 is TGTGCCAGCAGCCCAGGGGGACAGAGCCTACAAGAGACCCAGTACTTC.